These 29 T cell receptor beta chains came from one sample sequenced in a study of cytomegalovirus exposure and HLA in healthy donors. Use of 60 Vbeta and 13 Jbeta primers characterized the PCR. TCRdb's table, derived via immunoSEQ multiplex PCR, lists solely in-frame clones and lacks some. The table shows around 270,000 clones, with around 80% occurring only once. Sequences were obtained from PBMCs. These receptors all come from a girl aged 2 to 10 in good health and CMV-seronegative.

V usage is TRBV9 and J usage is TRBJ2-5, with D maybe TRBD1 (5 bases). V was pared by 0 bases and J by 5 bases, with 8 bases between. The CDR3 has 13 amino acids. The germline V gene has CDR1 SGDLS and CDR2 YYNGEE. In DNA form, the CDR3 reads TGTGCCAGCAGCGTAGAGGGGCACGAGACCCAGTACTTC. This encodes CASSVEGHETQYF.

V gene TRBV9 combines with J gene TRBJ2-2, with TRBD1 as a possible D gene (6 bases). The CDR3 sequence is 18 residues long. The germline CDR1 and CDR2 sequences are SGDLS and YYNGEE. Trimming took off 4 bases at V and 4 bases at J, with 23 bases between the two ends. The CDR3 is CASSSADRTPPRTGELFF. Here the CDR3 DNA reads TGTGCCAGCAGCTCGGCGGACAGAACCCCCCCGCGCACCGGGGAGCTGTTTTTT.

This sequence joins TRBV6-4 and TRBJ1-3, with a tentative D call TRBD1 (6 bases). The CDR3 contains 15 residues. Germline loops: CDR1 MRHNA, CDR2 SNTAGT. V lost 0 bases to trimming and J lost 4 bases, with 10 bases between them. The chain's CDR3 is CASSDSTGSGNTIYF. In DNA, the CDR3 is TGTGCCAGCAGTGACTCTACAGGGTCCGGAAACACCATATATTTT.

The chain links TRBV6-5 to TRBJ1-1; no clear D. Germline loops: CDR1 MNHEY, CDR2 SVGAGI. Trimming removed 1 base at V and 0 bases at J, with 6 bases between. The CDR3 is made up of 14 amino acids. The CDR3 protein is CASSYYSLNTEAFF. The CDR3 DNA sequence: TGTGCCAGCAGTTACTACAGTTTGAACACTGAAGCTTTCTTT.

V and J are TRBV29-1 and TRBJ2-5; the D is unclear. Looked up from germline, CDR1 is SQVTM and CDR2 is ANQGSEA. Trimming left V 6 bases short and J 2 bases short, with 13 bases between. The CDR3 contains 13 residues. This CDR3 reads CSVMPAVQETQYF. In DNA form, the CDR3 reads TGCAGCGTGATGCCCGCGGTGCAAGAGACCCAGTACTTC.

The chain employs TRBV5-1 and TRBJ2-1; 9 nucleotides match TRBD2. The CDR3 runs 16 residues. CDR1 and CDR2 (germline): SGHRS, YFSETQ. V lost 4 bases, J lost 8 bases, and 13 bases stayed unmatched. CDR3: CASSRQKKGLAYEQFF. The DNA for the CDR3 is TGCGCCAGCAGCCGACAAAAAAAGGGACTAGCCTATGAGCAGTTCTTC.

V gene TRBV18 combines with J gene TRBJ2-2, with D possibly matching TRBD1 (6 bases). The CDR3 length is 17 residues. The V end was cut by 0 bases, the J end by 5 bases, with 16 bases between. Germline V CDR1 and CDR2: KGHSH, LQKENI. CDR3 loop: CASSPPHGGQLTGELFF. The CDR3 coding sequence is TGTGCCAGCTCACCACCCCATGGAGGACAGCTTACCGGGGAGCTGTTTTTT.

This clone turned up a few times. The genes are TRBV6-4 and TRBJ2-3, with D possibly being TRBD2 (5 bases). V shed 3 bases and J shed 0 bases, with 13 bases lying between them. CDR1 and CDR2 (germline): MRHNA, SNTAGT. This CDR3 is built from 16 residues. The CDR3 region has the DNA TGTGCCAGCAGTGATTTTCCAGGACTGAGCACAGATACGCAGTATTTT. Encoded protein: CASSDFPGLSTDTQYF.

This rearrangement joins TRBV9 to TRBJ1-2; a possible D gene is TRBD1 (5 bases). The CDR3 spans 14 residues. V shed 3 bases and J shed 6 bases, with 15 bases lying between them. Germline assignment: CDR1 SGDLS and CDR2 YYNGEE. The CDR3 DNA follows: TGTGCCAGCAGCGCGTTCCGGGGGTGGGATGGCTACACCTTC. Translated, it gives CASSAFRGWDGYTF. The variable domain in full, with the rest retrieved from reference TRBV9 and TRBJ1-2, is DSGVTQTPKHLITATGQRVTLRCSPRSGDLSVYWYQQSLDQGLQFLIQYYNGEERAKGNILERFSAQQFPDLHSELNLSSLELGDSALYFCASSAFRGWDGYTFGSGTRLTVV.

The chain joins TRBV2 to TRBJ2-3, with a possible D match to TRBD2 (5 bases). In germline, CDR1 is SNHLY, CDR2 FYNNEI. The V end lost 3 bases, the J end lost 6 bases, and 10 bases lay between the germline ends. The CDR3 has 13 residues. Here the CDR3 reads CASSDRTWDTQYF. The CDR3 DNA sequence: TGTGCCAGCAGTGACAGGACTTGGGATACGCAGTATTTT.

CDR3 region: CASNPGRMSLYEQYF. The CDR3 bases are TGTGCCAGCAACCCCGGGAGAATGAGCCTCTACGAGCAGTACTTC. This chain uses TRBV5-6 with TRBJ2-7; D is perhaps TRBD2 (6 bases). CDR3 size: 15 residues. V lost 6 bases and J lost 3, with 19 bases in between. Germline assignment: CDR1 SGHDT and CDR2 YYEEEE.

This clone was observed a handful of times. The rearrangement joins TRBV7-8 to TRBJ2-5, with D perhaps TRBD2 (5 bases). The V end lost 2 bases, the J end lost 5 bases, and 9 bases lay between the germline ends. CDR1 SGHVS and CDR2 FQNEAQ come from the germline V gene. The CDR3 loop spans 13 amino acids. DNA of the CDR3: TGTGCCAGCAGCTTATGGCCGGGGGAGACCCAGTACTTC. Translated, it gives CASSLWPGETQYF. Filled out from reference TRBV7-8 and TRBJ2-5, the complete variable domain reads GAGVSQSPRYKVAKRGQDVALRCDPISGHVSLFWYQQALGQGPEFLTYFQNEAQLDKSGLPSDRFFAERPEGSVSTLKIQRTQQEDSAVYLCASSLWPGETQYFGPGTRLLVL.

The chain recombines TRBV2 with TRBJ2-7; 9 bases match TRBD1. V was pared by 7 bases and J by 2 bases, with 9 bases of the junction left unmatched. Looked up from germline, CDR1 is SNHLY and CDR2 is FYNNEI. The CDR3 is made up of 15 amino acids. The CDR3: CASKREGQGTYEQYF. The CDR3 bases are TGTGCCAGCAAAAGGGAGGGACAGGGAACCTACGAGCAGTACTTC.

V usage is TRBV27 and J usage is TRBJ2-1; D may be TRBD2 (5 bases). Trimming removed 5 bases from V and 8 bases from J, with 22 bases in between. The germline V gene has CDR1 MNHEY and CDR2 SMNVEV (reference sequence). The CDR3 extends over 16 amino acids. CDR3 amino acids: CASSPDYSMRMDEQFF. The CDR3 DNA reads TGTGCCAGCAGTCCCGACTACTCAATGAGGATGGATGAGCAGTTCTTC.

V usage is TRBV4-1 and J usage is TRBJ2-1, with 8 positions matching TRBD2. The CDR3 contains 17 residues. Germline trimming cut 4 bases from V and 1 base from J; bases unmatched to any gene: 9. Germline V lookup: CDR1 MGHRA, CDR2 YSYEKL. CDR3 bases: TGCGCCAGCAGCCGCGGAGGCTTAGCGGGATCCTACAATGAGCAGTTCTTC. Translating gives CASSRGGLAGSYNEQFF.

This clone was recorded only once. This CDR3 reads CSVVGTRGSENEQFF. The DNA of the CDR3 is TGCAGCGTTGTCGGGACTAGAGGTTCGGAGAATGAGCAGTTCTTC. V usage is TRBV29-1 and J usage is TRBJ2-1; 8 bases are shared with TRBD2. Germline lookup yields CDR1 SQVTM and CDR2 ANQGSEA. Losses at the gene ends were 4 bases for V and 7 bases for J; bases not matched to a gene: 12. The CDR3 consists of 15 residues.

For this clone: One end of the junction is discordant with germline, which a read error may explain. V gene TRBV11-2 combines with J gene TRBJ2-2; D is undetermined. The CDR3 is 16 amino acids. CDR1 and CDR2 from the germline V gene are SGHAT and FQNNGV. The CDR3 DNA follows: TGTGCCAGCAGCTTATATGCCAGGTTTAACACCGGAGAGCTGTTTTTT. Encoded protein: CASSLYARFNTGELFF.

The rearrangement links TRBV5-4 to TRBJ2-5, with D maybe TRBD1 (6 bases). The length of the CDR3 is 14 residues. Per germline, CDR1 SGHNT and CDR2 YYREEE (reference sequence). With 4 bases removed from V and 1 base from J, the gap between germline ends came to 11 bases. The DNA of the CDR3 is TGTGCCAGCAGCCCCGGGGACATCCAAGAGACCCAGTACTTC. As protein: CASSPGDIQETQYF.

The chain combines TRBV28 with TRBJ1-4, with a weak D call TRBD1 (6 bases). Germline CDR1 is MDHEN and CDR2 is SYDVKM. CDR3 length: 15 amino acids. The germline V and J ends were trimmed by 2 bases and 6 bases, with 13 bases remaining between them. The CDR3, as DNA: TGTGCCAGCAGTTTAGGGGGGAGGGGGTATGAAAAACTGTTTTTT. Protein: CASSLGGRGYEKLFF.

The chain employs TRBV19 and TRBJ2-5; D perhaps matches TRBD1 (5 bases). Germline loops: CDR1 LNHDA, CDR2 SQIVND (reference sequence). V dropped 3 bases and J dropped 6 bases, with 11 bases sitting between them. The CDR3 sequence is 13 residues long. For the CDR3, the DNA is TGTGCCAGTAGTATTTTGGGGCTCCAGACCCAGTACTTC. Its translation is CASSILGLQTQYF.

The chain has TRBV7-2 and TRBJ1-2; D might be TRBD1 (6 bases). The length of the CDR3 is 16 residues. The V gene's germline CDR1 is SGHTA and CDR2 FQGNSA. Trimming removed 6 bases at V and 3 bases at J, with 20 bases between. This CDR3 is CASSPTGTWGHYGYTF. In DNA, the CDR3 is TGTGCCAGCAGTCCGACCGGGACCTGGGGGCACTATGGCTACACCTTC. Using reference TRBV7-2 and TRBJ1-2 for the parts outside the CDR3, the full variable domain is GAGVSQSPSNKVTEKGKDVELRCDPISGHTALYWYRQSLGQGLEFLIYFQGNSAPDKSGLPSDRFSAERTGGSVSTLTIQRTQQEDSAVYLCASSPTGTWGHYGYTFGSGTRLTVV.

This clone has only one observation. The chain is built from TRBV10-1 and TRBJ2-3; D ambiguous. V lost 6 bases, J lost 0 bases, and 4 bases lay in between. CDR3 length: 12 residues. The germline V gene has CDR1 WNHNN and CDR2 SYGVQD (reference sequence). The chain's CDR3 is CASSVSTDTQYF. In nucleotides, the CDR3 is TGCGCCAGCAGCGTGAGCACAGATACGCAGTATTTT.

V is TRBV6-5 and J is TRBJ2-2; 8 bases are shared with TRBD2. The CDR3 runs to 15 residues. V trimming: 4 bases; J trimming: 4 bases; junction bases outside the gene matches: 5. CDR1 and CDR2 from the germline V gene are MNHEY and SVGAGI. The CDR3, as DNA: TGTGCCAGCAGTTCGGGAGGGCCGGGCACCGGGGAGCTGTTTTTT. This sequence encodes CASSSGGPGTGELFF.

The chain is built from TRBV7-6 and TRBJ1-6, with no clear D. CDR3 size: 16 residues. Per the germline V gene, CDR1 is SGHVS and CDR2 is FNYEAQ. Trimming pared 2 bases from V and 5 bases from J, leaving 13 bases between. The DNA of the CDR3 is TGTGCCAGCAGCTTATTTCCGACACTTGATAATTCACCCCTCCACTTT. Its protein product is CASSLFPTLDNSPLHF.

The chain combines TRBV9 with TRBJ2-7; 9 bases fit TRBD1. Trimming at V came to 2 bases and at J to 5 bases, leaving 11 bases not matched to a gene. CDR3 length: 16 amino acids. From germline, CDR1 is SGDLS and CDR2 YYNGEE. The CDR3 spells CASSVGTTGGNHEQYF. Here the CDR3 DNA reads TGTGCCAGCAGCGTGGGAACGACAGGGGGTAACCACGAGCAGTACTTC.

This clone was counted between two and nine times. The rearrangement links TRBV30 to TRBJ2-3, with TRBD2 matching 15 bases. The CDR3 length is 16 residues. The V gene end was trimmed by 1 base and the J gene end by 5 bases; junction bases not matched to a gene: 4. Looked up from germline, CDR1 is GTSNPN and CDR2 is SVGIG (reference sequence). CDR3 sequence reads: CAWSAGLAGGGDTQYF. CDR3 sequence (DNA): TGTGCCTGGAGTGCTGGACTAGCGGGGGGGGGAGATACGCAGTATTTT.

The chain recombines TRBV29-1 with TRBJ1-5, with TRBD1 matching 8 bases. Germline lookup yields CDR1 SQVTM and CDR2 ANQGSEA. This CDR3 has 13 amino acids. J lost 6 bases, V lost 2 bases, and 3 bases had no gene match. CDR3 sequence reads: CSVEITGGQPQHF. CDR3 DNA sequence: TGCAGCGTTGAAATAACAGGGGGTCAGCCCCAGCATTTT.

The gene calls are TRBV19 and TRBJ2-7; the D gene is possibly TRBD1 (6 bases). Between the trimmed V and J ends, which lost 6 bases and 2 bases, there was a span of 14 bases. This CDR3 comprises 14 residues. CDR1 LNHDA and CDR2 SQIVND come from the germline V gene (reference sequence). In DNA, the CDR3 is TGTGCCAGTAGGGACGGACAGCACACCTACGAGCAGTACTTC. This sequence encodes CASRDGQHTYEQYF.

The chain has TRBV4-1 and TRBJ1-2, with 9 bases that match TRBD1. V shed 4 bases, J shed 4 bases, and the junction held 13 bases outside the gene matches. Germline V CDR1 and CDR2: MGHRA, YSYEKL. The CDR3 contains 17 residues. CDR3 loop: CASSPQPGQGFFYGYTF. CDR3 bases: TGCGCCAGCAGCCCCCAACCGGGACAGGGCTTTTTCTATGGCTACACCTTC.